This record concerns one T cell receptor (beta chain) sequence. Its antigen is unknown. A junction boundary mismatches the germline segment, possibly from a read error. CDR1 and CDR2, looked up from the germline V gene (reference sequence), are SSHAT and FNYEAQ. The CDR3 runs 16 residues from the cysteine to the phenylalanine. Only the CDR3 DNA stays, 48 bases, in frame from base 1. The source of the sample is a study of T cell responses to AZD1222 COVID-19 vaccine (dated by TCRdb to the early 2020s). Turning to the overall study: AZD1222 recipients given second doses at about 4 weeks or at about 12 weeks were pooled, since spike-specific TCR depth and breadth were not found to differ between the two schedules. A total of just over 230 trial participants underwent TCR sequencing, of whom 207 had received two doses of AZD1222 and some 25 had received two doses of the MenACWY control vaccine. Trial participants were enrolled by age into subgroups of 18-55, 56-69 and 70-plus years, and 148, 28 and 57 TCR-sequenced participants, respectively, were included in these subgroups. Broad study findings and their caveats: Conclusions about previously exposed vaccinees are limited, since just five or six AZD1222 recipients were seropositive for SARS-CoV-2 at baseline. Vaccine-associated CD4 TCRs spanned the whole spike protein, with dominant responses in regions 160-218 and 743-854. Most participants were white British and females outnumbered males, and the authors suggested that clonal diversity may have been underestimated. Nearly half of unique spike-specific TCRs reportedly recognized epitopes outside regions mutated in the B.1.351 and B.1.1.7 variants. In the small 56-69-year group, the increase in depth fell short of significance, most likely because of low power. A significant rise in spike-specific TCR breadth and depth was observed after two AZD1222 doses relative to day 0 and relative to MenACWY recipients. No day 14 peak-response samples were available, so repertoires were characterized only after the peak T cell response.

The CDR3 regions of human TCRbeta chains were analyzed by immunosequencing. The paper's processing steps were these. Repertoire TCRs were matched against a reference library of SARS-CoV-2-specific TCRs generated with the MIRA antigen-specificity platform. Breadth was defined as the fraction of unique TCRs that were SARS-CoV-2-associated, and depth was defined as the fraction of total T cells that were SARS-CoV-2-associated. Using the MIRA data, each spike-specific TCR was assigned both to the spike region to which the TCR was reactive and to a CD4 or CD8 class. Log10-transformed breadth and depth values were compared by one-way ANOVA with Sidak's multiple comparisons tests. TCRdb holds this immuneACCESS table with in-frame rearrangements only. Some clones are missing; in checked studies, unresolved V genes explain under half, and the rest has no known cause. V, J and clone size are taken as reported in that table, and D and trimming were inferred from the DNA itself. For this sample there are tens of thousands of clones; approximately 82% appear just once. Approximately 21% of the sample is held by the ten biggest clonotypes.

The meaning of the sample's time point label: baseline before first vaccination. Samples from vaccinated people were obtained from the UK trials COV001 and COV002, which included a single-blind randomized controlled phase 2/3 trial of AZD1222 (ChAdOx1 nCoV-19) in healthy adults. For TCRbeta chain sequencing, PBMC samples from trial participants were taken at day 0 and at day 28 after the second dose. The sequences come from peripheral blood, collected on day 0 of AZD1222 vaccination. The TCR originated in an adult in good health. The chain links TRBV7-7 with TRBJ2-5; the junction holds 13 bases that match TRBD2. The DNA is as follows: TGTGCTAGCAGCCCCCGACTAGCGGGAGGTTTGGAGACCCAGTACTTC. Its coded protein is CASSPRLAGGLETQYF.